This T cell receptor beta chain appears in the sequencing data of a study of beta chain features in type 1 diabetes. Study-wide results and limits: Across all four CD4+ subsets, people with type 1 diabetes showed modestly shorter TCRB CDR3s. Fewer insertions but more deletions were seen at VDJ junctions in type 1 diabetes patients.

This clone was picked up a small number of times. Its target is unknown. Isolated RNA was reverse transcribed in full, so expressed TCRB transcripts were sequenced. Using immunoSEQ multiplex PCR, the repertoire was profiled, and TCRdb retains in-frame clones only, with some absent. In the table there are 500,000 to 800,000 clones, around 11% of which are singletons. The germline V gene encodes CDR1 MNHEY and CDR2 SMNVEV (reference sequence). Trimming shortened V by 2 bases and J by 7 bases, and 15 bases separated the two germline ends. This CDR3 is 16 amino acids long. This TCR derives from a man in his thirties or forties with type 1 diabetes. Sequenced: naive CD4+ T cells from blood. The gene calls are TRBV27 and TRBJ1-6, with a possible D match to TRBD1 (5 bases). The CDR3 loop is CASSLKGRPRNSPLHF. The CDR3 DNA reads TGTGCCAGCAGTTTAAAGGGGAGGCCGAGGAATTCACCCCTCCACTTT.